This TCR beta chain was sequenced in a study of control samples from healthy donors and cancer patients. This clone was observed a single time. This CDR3 region has 15 residues. V dropped 3 bases and J dropped 6 bases, with 16 bases sitting between them. The germline gives CDR1 MNHNS, CDR2 SASEGT. Using immunoSEQ multiplex PCR, the repertoire was profiled, and TCRdb retains in-frame clones only, with some absent. Of approximately 94,000 clones in the sample, more than 85% are singletons; the top ten hold approximately 20%. The sequenced material came from blood. This TCR was recovered from a woman aged 45-65 years in good health. The V and J genes are TRBV6-1 and TRBJ2-3, with a possible D match to TRBD1 (6 bases). The DNA for the CDR3 is TGTGCCAGCAGTGATTGGGACACCCTCGATGATACGCAGTATTTT. Amino acid sequence: CASSDWDTLDDTQYF.